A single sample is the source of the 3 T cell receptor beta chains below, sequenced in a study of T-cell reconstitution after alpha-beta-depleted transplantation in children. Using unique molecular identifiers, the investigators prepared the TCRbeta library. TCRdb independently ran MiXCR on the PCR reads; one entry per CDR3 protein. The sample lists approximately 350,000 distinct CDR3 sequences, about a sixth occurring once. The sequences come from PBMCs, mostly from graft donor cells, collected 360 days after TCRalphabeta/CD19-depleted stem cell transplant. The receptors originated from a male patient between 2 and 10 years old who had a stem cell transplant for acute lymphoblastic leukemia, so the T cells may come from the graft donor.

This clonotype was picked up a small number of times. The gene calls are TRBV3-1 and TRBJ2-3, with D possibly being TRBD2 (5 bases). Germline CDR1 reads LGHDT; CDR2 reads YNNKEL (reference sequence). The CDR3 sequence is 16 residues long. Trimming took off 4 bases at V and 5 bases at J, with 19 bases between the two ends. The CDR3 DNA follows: TGTGCCAGCAGCCCCATCATGGCCCGGGCGGGAGATACGCAGTATTTT. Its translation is CASSPIMARAGDTQYF.

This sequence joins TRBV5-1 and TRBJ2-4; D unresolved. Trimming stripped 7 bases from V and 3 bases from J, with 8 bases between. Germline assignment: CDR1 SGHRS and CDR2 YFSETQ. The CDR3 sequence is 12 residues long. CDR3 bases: TGCGCCAGCCACCCTGGCAAAAACATTCAGTACTTC. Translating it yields CASHPGKNIQYF.

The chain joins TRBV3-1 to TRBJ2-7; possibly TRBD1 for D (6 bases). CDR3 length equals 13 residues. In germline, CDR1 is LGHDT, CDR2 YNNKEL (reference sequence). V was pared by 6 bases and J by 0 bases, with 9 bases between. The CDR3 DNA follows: TGTGCCAGCAGACAGGGCCCCTCCTACGAGCAGTACTTC. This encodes CASRQGPSYEQYF.